The clone carrying this TCR beta chain has only a few counts. This entry belongs to a study of T-cell reconstitution after alpha-beta-depleted transplantation in children. Germline V lookup: CDR1 SGHRS, CDR2 YFSETQ. CDR3 size: 14 residues. V lost 0 bases and J 0 bases, leaving 6 bases between the germline ends. Preparing the TCRbeta library involved the use of unique molecular identifiers. From the PCR reads, TCRdb called clonotypes with MiXCR, one entry per CDR3 protein. The profile shows hundreds of thousands of distinct CDR3 sequences, about 31% of them singletons. This specimen consisted of PBMCs from the stem cell graft donor, obtained from the stem cell graft. This chain uses TRBV5-1 with TRBJ2-5; tentatively, D is TRBD1 (5 bases). The TCR originated in a human donor who donated a stem cell graft to a child with aplastic anemia. CDR3 nucleotide sequence: TGCGCCAGCAGCTTGGACAGGTACCAAGAGACCCAGTACTTC. This sequence encodes CASSLDRYQETQYF.